This TCR beta chain was sequenced during a study of post-analysis software for immune sequencing data. Broader study findings: Elevated frequency relative to controls characterized four to six TRBV segments in patients, TRBV5-6, TRBV5-1 and TRBV20-1 among them.

Germline V gene data show CDR1 as DFQATT and CDR2 as SNEGSKA (reference sequence). V lost 6 bases, J lost 2 bases, and 17 bases lay in between. The CDR3 covers 16 residues. This clonotype was seen repeatedly, ten times or more. Its matching antigen is unknown. Unique molecular identifiers tagged the TCR beta cDNA libraries. Each CDR3 protein gets one entry after TCRdb re-called the PCR reads with MiXCR. The sample records hundreds of thousands of distinct CDR3 sequences, roughly 27% being singletons. V usage is TRBV20-1 and J usage is TRBJ2-6; D not resolved. The origin of this receptor is a girl under 18 with multiple sclerosis. Source material: blood. The CDR3 DNA sequence: TGCAGTGCCCCGCCGGGCGGCTTAGCTGGGGCCAACGTCCTGACTTTC. The encoded protein is CSAPPGGLAGANVLTF.